This TCR beta chain was identified in a study of Ad26.COV2.S vaccination and SARS-CoV-2 variants. Treatment defined: about 20 received Ad26.COV2.S at low or high dose, single or two shots; roughly five received placebo; per-sample allocation not given. Material that was analyzed had been drawn on day 63 after the first vaccine or placebo injection. Worth noting for this clone: At the DNA level, this CDR3 is encoded by other sequences in the same sample as well.

The CDR3 is made up of 14 amino acids. Deletions cut 1 base from V and 1 base from J, with 5 bases between. CDR1 and CDR2 from the germline V gene are SGHTA and FQGNSA. Sequencing was performed with immunoSEQ multiplex PCR; in TCRdb, only in-frame clones are kept and a portion is missing. The sample contains roughly 300,000 clones, about 88% of which appear only once. This clonotype was sampled from a person between 18 and 60 years old who received the Ad26.COV2.S COVID-19 vaccine or a placebo. The V call is TRBV7-2, the J call TRBJ1-5; D ambiguous. Here the sequenced sample was peripheral blood, taken in a trial of Ad26.COV2.S vaccine versus placebo. CDR3 nucleotide sequence: TGTGCCAGCAGCTTAGAAGGGAGCAATCAGCCCCAGCATTTT. Encoded protein: CASSLEGSNQPQHF.